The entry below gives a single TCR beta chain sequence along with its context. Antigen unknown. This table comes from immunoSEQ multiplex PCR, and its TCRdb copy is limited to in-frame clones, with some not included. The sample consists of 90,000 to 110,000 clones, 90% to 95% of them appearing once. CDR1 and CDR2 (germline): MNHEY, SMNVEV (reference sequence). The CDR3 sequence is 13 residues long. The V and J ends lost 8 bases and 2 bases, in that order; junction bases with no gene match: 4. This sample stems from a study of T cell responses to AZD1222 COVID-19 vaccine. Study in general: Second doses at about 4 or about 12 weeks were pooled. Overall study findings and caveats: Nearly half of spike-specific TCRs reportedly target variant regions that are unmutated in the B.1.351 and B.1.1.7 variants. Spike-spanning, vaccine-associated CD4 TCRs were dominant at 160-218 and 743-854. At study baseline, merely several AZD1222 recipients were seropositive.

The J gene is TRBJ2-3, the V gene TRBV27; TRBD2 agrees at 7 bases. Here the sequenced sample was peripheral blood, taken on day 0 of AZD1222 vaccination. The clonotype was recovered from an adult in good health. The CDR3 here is CASGLGNTDTQYF. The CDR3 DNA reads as TGTGCCAGCGGACTAGGTAACACAGATACGCAGTATTTT.